This entry lists 27 T cell receptor beta chains sequenced from one sample in a study of T cells in Graves' hyperthyroidism and ophthalmopathy. Researchers took RNA transcripts and amplified the TCR beta CDR3 regions from them. With the HTBI primer set, the TCR CDR3 went through a first round of RT-PCR. One entry per CDR3 protein, called by TCRdb with MiXCR from the multiplex PCR reads. The sample carries some 560,000 distinct CDR3 sequences, approximately 14% recorded once. The sequenced material came from blood. The source of these receptors is a woman aged 30 to 39 with Graves' hyperthyroidism.

This clonotype was observed a handful of times. The rearrangement links TRBV7-8 to TRBJ2-5, with a weak D call TRBD1 (5 bases). Germline CDR1 SGHVS, CDR2 FQNEAQ. Trimming shortened V by 3 bases and J by 1 base, and 15 bases separated the two germline ends. The CDR3 runs 16 residues. The CDR3 region is CASSFRRADTQETQYF. The CDR3 region has the DNA TGTGCCAGCAGCTTTCGAAGGGCGGACACCCAAGAGACCCAGTACTTC. The entire variable domain, with the rest obtained from reference TRBV7-8 and TRBJ2-5, is as follows: GAGVSQSPRYKVAKRGQDVALRCDPISGHVSLFWYQQALGQGPEFLTYFQNEAQLDKSGLPSDRFFAERPEGSVSTLKIQRTQQEDSAVYLCASSFRRADTQETQYFGPGTRLLVL.

This clonotype was counted at least ten times. The genes are TRBV11-2 and TRBJ1-4; no firm D call. V was trimmed by 5 bases and J by 0 bases, leaving 19 bases between them. Per germline, CDR1 SGHAT and CDR2 FQNNGV. The CDR3 is 18 residues long. This CDR3 is CASSATTRSEATNEKLFF. CDR3 in DNA: TGTGCCAGCAGCGCAACGACTAGGTCCGAGGCAACTAATGAAAAACTGTTTTTT.

In its sample, this clonotype was seen many times. V is TRBV11-2 and J is TRBJ2-3; 7 bases line up with TRBD2. There are 16 residues in the CDR3. Trimming at V came to 3 bases and at J to 2 bases, leaving 8 bases not matched to a gene. CDR1 and CDR2 (germline): SGHAT, FQNNGV. CDR3 residues: CASSFRGRDYTDTQYF. The DNA of the CDR3 is TGTGCCAGCAGCTTTCGGGGGAGGGATTACACAGATACGCAGTATTTT.

The rearrangement links TRBV28 to TRBJ2-7; unclear D gene. The CDR3 is 11 amino acids. V was trimmed by 1 base and J by 9 bases, leaving 7 bases between them. Germline CDR1 reads MDHEN; CDR2 reads SYDVKM. The CDR3 nucleotides read TGTGCCAGCAGTTTATTGGGATCGCAGTACTTC. Protein: CASSLLGSQYF.

Many counts were recorded for this clonotype. This chain uses TRBV11-1 with TRBJ1-1, with D maybe TRBD1 (5 bases). This CDR3 contains 17 residues. Germline-derived CDR1 and CDR2 are SGHAT and FQDESV (reference sequence). V lost 0 bases, J lost 6 bases, and 20 bases lay in between. This chain's CDR3 is CASSLAVLGPSSAEAFF. The CDR3 nucleotides read TGTGCCAGCAGCTTAGCGGTTTTGGGACCGTCGTCAGCTGAAGCTTTCTTT.

This clonotype has a count of ten or more. This chain connects TRBV11-2 to TRBJ2-1, with 8 bases identical to TRBD2. Germline CDR1 is SGHAT and CDR2 is FQNNGV. Germline trimming cut 5 bases from V and 4 bases from J; bases unmatched to any gene: 16. The CDR3 covers 18 residues. The CDR3 sequence is CASSPILGVAGIYNEQFF. CDR3 nucleotides: TGTGCCAGCAGCCCCATTTTAGGGGTAGCGGGGATATACAATGAGCAGTTCTTC.

This clonotype came up many times. The rearrangement links TRBV2 to TRBJ2-7; the match to TRBD1 covers 9 bases. Germline V gives CDR1 SNHLY, CDR2 FYNNEI. Losses at the gene ends were 10 bases for V and 1 base for J; bases not matched to a gene: 14. The length of the CDR3 is 16 residues. Here the CDR3 reads CATNDAETGGSYEQYF. In DNA, the CDR3 is TGTGCCACAAATGATGCCGAGACAGGGGGTTCCTACGAGCAGTACTTC.

In regard to this clonotype: A read error may explain this, as a much larger clone is one base away. The conserved final phenylalanine or tryptophan is absent from the CDR3, which likely points to a read error. The chain has TRBV6-1 and TRBJ1-1; D is uncertain. Trimming removed 3 bases at V and 5 bases at J, with 7 bases between. Per the germline V gene, CDR1 is MNHNS and CDR2 is SASEGT. The CDR3 covers 12 residues. In nucleotides, the CDR3 is TGTGCCAGCAGTGACCCGACAACTGAAGCTTTCCTT. Translated: CASSDPTTEAFL.

A few counts support this clonotype. This CDR3 is missing its conserved last phenylalanine or tryptophan, likely due to a read error. The chain uses TRBV11-2 and TRBJ2-7; D unresolved. The germline V gene encodes CDR1 SGHAT and CDR2 FQNNGV. The CDR3 is 14 amino acids. Between the trimmed V and J ends, which lost 1 base and 3 bases, there was a span of 10 bases. The CDR3 region is CASSLGAGYYEQYL. CDR3 sequence (DNA): TGTGCCAGCAGCTTAGGAGCAGGTTACTACGAGCAGTACCTC.

This clonotype has a count of ten or more. The rearrangement uses TRBV5-5 and TRBJ1-1; D is perhaps TRBD1 (5 bases). This CDR3 is 15 amino acids long. The V gene's germline CDR1 is SGHKS and CDR2 YYEKEE (reference sequence). Trimming left V 1 base short and J 0 bases short, with 10 bases between. This chain's CDR3 is CASSLWQGMNTEAFF. DNA for the CDR3: TGTGCCAGCAGCTTGTGGCAGGGCATGAACACTGAAGCTTTCTTT.

This chain links TRBV19 with TRBJ1-5; D is undetermined. V lost 4 bases, J lost 2 bases, and 18 bases lay in between. CDR1 is LNHDA, CDR2 SQIVND, per germline (reference sequence). The CDR3 loop spans 17 amino acids. In DNA, the CDR3 is TGTGCCAGTAGTACCCGGACTTCCCAGCGCGGCAATCAGCCCCAGCATTTT. Translating gives CASSTRTSQRGNQPQHF.

This clonotype was recorded a few times. A read error may account for a junction end that differs from germline. The V call is TRBV12-5, the J call TRBJ2-1; D may be TRBD1 (5 bases). This CDR3 contains 18 residues. Germline loops: CDR1 LGHNT, CDR2 FRNRAP. In DNA, the CDR3 is TGTGCTAGTGGTTGGAGATCCGAGCAGGGTTCCCCCTACAATGAGCAGCTCTTC. It codes for CASGWRSEQGSPYNEQLF. Filled out from reference TRBV12-5 and TRBJ2-1, the complete variable domain reads DARVTQTPRHKVTEMGQEVTMRCQPILGHNTVFWYRQTMMQGLELLAYFRNRAPLDDSGMPKDRFSAEMPDATLATLKIQPSEPRDSAVYFCASGWRSEQGSPYNEQLFGPGTRLTVL.

Only a few counts were recorded for this clonotype. V gene TRBV19 combines with J gene TRBJ2-7; 10 nucleotides agree with TRBD2. Germline V lookup: CDR1 LNHDA, CDR2 SQIVND (reference sequence). J lost 4 bases, V lost 4 bases, and 7 bases had no gene match. CDR3 length equals 15 residues. The CDR3 here is CASSTPSSGRYEQYF. CDR3 bases: TGTGCCAGTAGTACCCCGAGTAGCGGGAGGTACGAGCAGTACTTC.

This clonotype has ten or more counts. This chain links TRBV18 with TRBJ1-5; the match to TRBD1 covers 10 bases. CDR1 KGHSH and CDR2 LQKENI come from the germline V gene. After removal of 6 bases from V and 9 bases from J, the junction contained 11 bases not matched to a gene. This CDR3 has 15 amino acids. The CDR3 is CASSWTGGSEGPQHF. CDR3 nucleotide sequence: TGTGCCAGCTCGTGGACAGGGGGTTCCGAAGGGCCCCAGCATTTT.

The chain links TRBV12-3 or TRBV12-4 to TRBJ1-5, with D tentatively TRBD1 (5 bases). The CDR3 has 15 amino acids. V lost 3 bases and J 7 bases, leaving 16 bases between the germline ends. CDR3 sequence: CASSFGGGNWQPQHF. The DNA of the CDR3 is TGTGCCAGCAGTTTTGGGGGAGGGAACTGGCAGCCCCAGCATTTT.

This clonotype was observed once. This rearrangement joins TRBV5-1 to TRBJ2-7; 7 bases are a match to TRBD2. The CDR3 is made up of 15 amino acids. Germline V gene data show CDR1 as SGHRS and CDR2 as YFSETQ. After removal of 0 bases from V and 4 bases from J, the junction contained 7 bases not matched to a gene. In nucleotides, the CDR3 is TGCGCCAGCAGCTTGGCCGGCGGGAGTCGTTACGAGCAGTACTTC. It yields the protein CASSLAGGSRYEQYF.

This clonotype has a count of ten or more. The J gene is TRBJ2-3, the V gene TRBV20-1, with 10 bases fitting TRBD1. With V trimmed by 6 bases and J by 0 bases, 9 bases remained unmatched. The CDR3 runs to 16 residues. Germline CDR1 reads DFQATT; CDR2 reads SNEGSKA (reference sequence). In DNA form, the CDR3 reads TGCAGTGCCAGCCCGGGACAGGGGACTAGCACAGATACGCAGTATTTT. Translation gives CSASPGQGTSTDTQYF.

This clonotype was seen at least ten times. This sequence joins TRBV5-6 and TRBJ2-1; 11 bases match TRBD2. CDR1 is SGHDT and CDR2 is YYEEEE in the germline V gene. This CDR3 has 16 amino acids. The V segment lost 2 bases and the J segment 5 bases; nucleotides outside the gene matches: 6. The CDR3 loop reads CASSFLGTSGDNEQFF. The CDR3 DNA sequence: TGTGCCAGCAGCTTTCTCGGGACTAGCGGAGACAATGAGCAGTTCTTC. The entire variable domain, with the rest obtained from reference TRBV5-6 and TRBJ2-1, is as follows: DAGVTQSPTHLIKTRGQQVTLRCSPKSGHDTVSWYQQALGQGPQFIFQYYEEEERQRGNFPDRFSGHQFPNYSSELNVNALLLGDSALYLCASSFLGTSGDNEQFFGPGTRLTVL.

In this sample, this clonotype turned up a few times. The chain uses TRBV20-1 and TRBJ2-3; weak D call: TRBD2 (5 bases). CDR3 size: 11 residues. Germline V CDR1 and CDR2: DFQATT, SNEGSKA (reference sequence). Trimming took 7 bases from V and 6 from J, leaving 11 bases between them. CDR3 sequence: CSGVTGDTQYF. CDR3 nucleotide sequence: TGCAGTGGTGTCACGGGGGATACGCAGTATTTT.

This clonotype has at least ten counts. This chain uses TRBV27 with TRBJ1-1; 11 positions match TRBD1. The CDR3 sequence is 16 residues long. Unmatched junction bases numbered 13, after V lost 8 bases and J lost 5 bases. From germline, CDR1 is MNHEY and CDR2 SMNVEV (reference sequence). The CDR3 protein is CASPRGQGELRTEAFF. In nucleotides, the CDR3 is TGTGCCAGCCCGAGGGGACAGGGGGAGTTAAGAACTGAAGCTTTCTTT.

The genes are TRBV10-3 and TRBJ2-3, with D tentatively TRBD2 (6 bases). The ends were cut back, 0 bases at V and 9 bases at J, with 16 bases in the middle. Germline V CDR1 and CDR2: ENHRY, SYGVKD. This CDR3 spans 15 amino acids. CDR3 protein: CAISESAEEGSTQYF. CDR3 nucleotides: TGTGCCATCAGTGAGTCTGCTGAGGAGGGGTCAACGCAGTATTTT.

At least ten counts were recorded for this clonotype. The CDR3 reads CASSHQLAGGPYEQYF. The CDR3 region has the DNA TGCGCCAGCAGCCATCAACTAGCGGGTGGCCCCTACGAGCAGTACTTC. This rearrangement joins TRBV4-1 to TRBJ2-7, with 9 nucleotides matching TRBD2. Trimming at V came to 3 bases and at J to 2 bases, leaving 8 bases not matched to a gene. This CDR3 is 16 amino acids long. Germline loops: CDR1 MGHRA, CDR2 YSYEKL.

This clonotype was seen more than once but under ten times. This chain uses TRBV19 with TRBJ2-1, with a weak D call TRBD2 (5 bases). CDR3 length: 17 residues. V was shortened by 1 base and J by 2 bases, with 15 bases between the two germline ends. Germline CDR1 LNHDA, CDR2 SQIVND (reference sequence). CDR3 protein: CASSIVPVASPYNEQFF. CDR3 nucleotide sequence: TGTGCCAGTAGTATAGTCCCCGTAGCGTCTCCCTACAATGAGCAGTTCTTC.

The chain recombines TRBV18 with TRBJ1-3, with no clear D. CDR1 KGHSH and CDR2 LQKENI come from the germline V gene. This CDR3 contains 15 residues. V lost 4 bases and J 6 bases, leaving 16 bases between the germline ends. The CDR3 DNA is TGTGCCAGCTCACGACGGGCCCCCGGAGAAAACACCATATATTTT. Translating gives CASSRRAPGENTIYF.

The J gene is TRBJ2-4, the V gene TRBV10-3; perhaps TRBD2 as D (6 bases). Germline V lookup: CDR1 ENHRY, CDR2 SYGVKD. V dropped 2 bases and J dropped 0 bases, with 11 bases sitting between them. The CDR3 is 16 amino acids. Here the CDR3 DNA reads TGTGCCATCAGTGAGAGAATAGCGGAAGCCAAAAACATTCAGTACTTC. Translated, it gives CAISERIAEAKNIQYF.

The chain employs TRBV12-3 or TRBV12-4 and TRBJ2-2; TRBD1 or TRBD2 may be the D gene (7 bases each). V was clipped by 6 bases and J by 5 bases, with 13 bases between them. There are 14 residues in the CDR3. The CDR3 DNA is TGTGCCAGCAGCCCGCAGGGGGGGACCGGGGAGCTGTTTTTT. It specifies CASSPQGGTGELFF.

This clonotype was picked up many times. CDR3 amino acids: CASSQFGQLQGGEQFF. The CDR3 coding sequence is TGCGCCAGCAGCCAATTCGGACAGCTACAAGGGGGTGAGCAGTTCTTC. The chain couples TRBV4-3 to TRBJ2-1, with D maybe TRBD1 (6 bases). The V end lost 2 bases, the J end lost 9 bases, and 20 bases lay between the germline ends. The CDR3 extends over 16 amino acids. Germline-derived CDR1 and CDR2 are LGHNA and YSLEER.